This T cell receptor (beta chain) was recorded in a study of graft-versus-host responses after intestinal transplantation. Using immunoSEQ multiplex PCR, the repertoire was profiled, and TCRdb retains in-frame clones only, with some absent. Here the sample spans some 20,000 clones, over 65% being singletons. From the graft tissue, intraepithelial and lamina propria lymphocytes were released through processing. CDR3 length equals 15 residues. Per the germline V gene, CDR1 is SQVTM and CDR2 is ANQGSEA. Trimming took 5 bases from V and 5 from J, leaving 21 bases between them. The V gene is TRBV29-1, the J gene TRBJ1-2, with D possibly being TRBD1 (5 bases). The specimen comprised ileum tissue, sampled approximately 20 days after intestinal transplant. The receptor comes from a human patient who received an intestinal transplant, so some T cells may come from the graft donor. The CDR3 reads CSVQSGLTVAYGYTF. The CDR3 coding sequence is TGCAGCGTTCAAAGTGGTCTGACAGTGGCGTATGGCTACACCTTC. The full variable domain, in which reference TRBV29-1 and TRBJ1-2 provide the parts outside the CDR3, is SAVISQKPSRDICQRGTSLTIQCQVDSQVTMMFWYRQQPGQSLTLIATANQGSEATYESGFVIDKFPISRPNLTFSTLTVSNMSPEDSSIYLCSVQSGLTVAYGYTFGSGTRLTVV.